This T cell receptor (beta chain) was profiled in a study of response to subunit inactivated influenza vaccine. Study-wide findings and caveats: Authors proposed each seasonal influenza vaccination draws in few new T cells.

TCRdb used MiXCR to reprocess the RT-PCR reads, holding one entry per CDR3 protein. This table holds 400,000 to 650,000 distinct CDR3 sequences, roughly 7.6% found once. Trimming cost V 2 bases and J 7 bases, with 14 bases left between them. The CDR3 spans 15 residues. In its sample, this clonotype was seen a few times. Its specificity is not known. The sequencing used PBMCs from blood, collected 23 to 25 months after vaccination. The rearrangement links TRBV12-3 or TRBV12-4 to TRBJ1-4; D is perhaps TRBD1 (5 bases). The receptor comes from a man aged 50 to 69 who received an inactivated influenza vaccine. The CDR3 DNA is TGTGCCAGCAGTTTAAGGGGTGCCCCTCCTGAAAAACTGTTTTTT. This sequence encodes CASSLRGAPPEKLFF.